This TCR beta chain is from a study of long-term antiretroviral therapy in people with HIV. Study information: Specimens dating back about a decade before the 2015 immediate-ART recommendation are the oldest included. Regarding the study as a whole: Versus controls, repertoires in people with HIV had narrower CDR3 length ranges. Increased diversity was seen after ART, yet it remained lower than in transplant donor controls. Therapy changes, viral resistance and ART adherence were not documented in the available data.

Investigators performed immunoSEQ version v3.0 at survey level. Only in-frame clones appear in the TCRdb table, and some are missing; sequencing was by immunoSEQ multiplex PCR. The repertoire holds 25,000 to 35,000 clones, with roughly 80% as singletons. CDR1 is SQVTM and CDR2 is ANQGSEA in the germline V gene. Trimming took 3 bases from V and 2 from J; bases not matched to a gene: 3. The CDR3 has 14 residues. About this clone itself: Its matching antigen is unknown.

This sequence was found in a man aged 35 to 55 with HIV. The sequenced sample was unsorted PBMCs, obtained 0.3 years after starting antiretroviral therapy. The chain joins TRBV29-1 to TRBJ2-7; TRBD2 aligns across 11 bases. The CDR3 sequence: CSVERLAGTYEQYF. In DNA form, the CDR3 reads TGCAGCGTTGAGCGACTAGCGGGGACCTACGAGCAGTACTTC.